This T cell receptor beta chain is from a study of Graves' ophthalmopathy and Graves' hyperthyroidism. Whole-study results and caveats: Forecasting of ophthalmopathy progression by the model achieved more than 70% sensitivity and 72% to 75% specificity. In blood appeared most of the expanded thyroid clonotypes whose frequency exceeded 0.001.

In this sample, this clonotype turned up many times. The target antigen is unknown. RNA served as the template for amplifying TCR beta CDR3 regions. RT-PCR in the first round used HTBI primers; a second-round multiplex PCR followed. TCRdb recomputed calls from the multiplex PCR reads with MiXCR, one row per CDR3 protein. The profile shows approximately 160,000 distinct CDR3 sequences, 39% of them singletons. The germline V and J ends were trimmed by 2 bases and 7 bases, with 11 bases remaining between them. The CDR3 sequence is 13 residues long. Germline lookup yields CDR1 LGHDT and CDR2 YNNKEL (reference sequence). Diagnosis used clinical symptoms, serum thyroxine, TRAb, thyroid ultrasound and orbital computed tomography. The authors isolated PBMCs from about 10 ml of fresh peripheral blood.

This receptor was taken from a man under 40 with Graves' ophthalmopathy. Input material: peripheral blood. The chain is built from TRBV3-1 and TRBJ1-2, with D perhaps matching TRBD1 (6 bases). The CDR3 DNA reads TGTGCCAGCAGCCAAACAGGGCTGGGTGGCTACACCTTC. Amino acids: CASSQTGLGGYTF.